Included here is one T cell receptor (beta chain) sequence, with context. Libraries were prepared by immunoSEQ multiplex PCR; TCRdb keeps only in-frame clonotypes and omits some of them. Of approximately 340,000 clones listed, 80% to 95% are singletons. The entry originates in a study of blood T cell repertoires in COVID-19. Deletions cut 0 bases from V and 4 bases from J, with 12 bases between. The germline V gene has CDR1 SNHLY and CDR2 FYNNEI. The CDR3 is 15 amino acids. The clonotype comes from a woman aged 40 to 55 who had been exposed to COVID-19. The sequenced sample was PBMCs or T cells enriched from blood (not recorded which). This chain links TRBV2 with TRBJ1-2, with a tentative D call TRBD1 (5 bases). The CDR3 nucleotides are TGTGCCAGCAGTGAAGCGGGGACTGTCGGCTATGGCTACACCTTC. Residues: CASSEAGTVGYGYTF.